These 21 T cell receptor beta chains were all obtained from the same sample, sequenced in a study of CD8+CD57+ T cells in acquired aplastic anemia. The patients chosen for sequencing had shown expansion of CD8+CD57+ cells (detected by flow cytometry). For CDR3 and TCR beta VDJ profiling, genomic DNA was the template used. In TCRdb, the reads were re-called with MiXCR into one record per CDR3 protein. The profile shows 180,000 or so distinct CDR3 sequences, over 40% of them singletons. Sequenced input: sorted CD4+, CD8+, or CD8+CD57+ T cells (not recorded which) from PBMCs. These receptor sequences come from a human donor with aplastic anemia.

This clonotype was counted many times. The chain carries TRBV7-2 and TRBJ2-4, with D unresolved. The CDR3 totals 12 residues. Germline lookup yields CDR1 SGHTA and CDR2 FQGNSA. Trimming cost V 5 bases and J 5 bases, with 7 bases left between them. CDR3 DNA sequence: TGTGCCAGCAGCCAACCGCAAAACATTCAGTACTTC. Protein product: CASSQPQNIQYF.

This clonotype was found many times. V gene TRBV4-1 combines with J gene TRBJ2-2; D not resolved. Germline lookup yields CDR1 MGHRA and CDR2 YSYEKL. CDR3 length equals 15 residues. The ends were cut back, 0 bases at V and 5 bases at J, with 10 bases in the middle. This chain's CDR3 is CASSQESAPTGELFF. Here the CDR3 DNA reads TGCGCCAGCAGCCAAGAGTCAGCTCCTACCGGGGAGCTGTTTTTT.

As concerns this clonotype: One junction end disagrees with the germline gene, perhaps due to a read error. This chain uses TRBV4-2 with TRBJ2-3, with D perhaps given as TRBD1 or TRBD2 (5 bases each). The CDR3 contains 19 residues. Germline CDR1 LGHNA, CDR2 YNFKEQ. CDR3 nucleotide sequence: TGTGCCAGCAGCCTCTGTAGCGCAGGACACCGGGGAGACACAGATACGCATTATTTT. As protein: CASSLCSAGHRGDTDTHYF.

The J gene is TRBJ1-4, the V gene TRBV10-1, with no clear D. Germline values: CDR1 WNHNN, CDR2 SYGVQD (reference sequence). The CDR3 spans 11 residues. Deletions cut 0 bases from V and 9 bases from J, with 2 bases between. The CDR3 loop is CASSESKKLFF. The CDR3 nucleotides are TGCGCCAGCAGTGAGTCTAAAAAACTGTTTTTT.

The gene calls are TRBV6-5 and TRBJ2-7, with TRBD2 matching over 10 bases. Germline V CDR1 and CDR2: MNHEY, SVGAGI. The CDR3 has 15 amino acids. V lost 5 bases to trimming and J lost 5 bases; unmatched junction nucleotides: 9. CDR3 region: CASSQASGTSDEQYF. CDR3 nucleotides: TGTGCCAGCAGTCAGGCCTCCGGGACTAGCGACGAGCAGTACTTC.

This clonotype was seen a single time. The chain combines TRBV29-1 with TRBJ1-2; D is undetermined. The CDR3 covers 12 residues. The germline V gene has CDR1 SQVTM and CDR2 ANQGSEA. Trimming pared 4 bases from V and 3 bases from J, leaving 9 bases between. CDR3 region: CSVAQEDYGYTF. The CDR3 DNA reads TGCAGCGTTGCGCAGGAGGACTATGGCTACACCTTC. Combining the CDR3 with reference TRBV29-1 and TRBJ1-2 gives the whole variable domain SAVISQKPSRDICQRGTSLTIQCQVDSQVTMMFWYRQQPGQSLTLIATANQGSEATYESGFVIDKFPISRPNLTFSTLTVSNMSPEDSSIYLCSVAQEDYGYTFGSGTRLTVV.

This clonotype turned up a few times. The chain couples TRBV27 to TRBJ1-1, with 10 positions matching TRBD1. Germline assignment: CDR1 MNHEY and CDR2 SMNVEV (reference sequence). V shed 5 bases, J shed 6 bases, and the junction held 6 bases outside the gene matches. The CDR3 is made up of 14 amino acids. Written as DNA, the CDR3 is TGTGCCAGCAGTACCGGGACAGGGGCGTCTGAAGCTTTCTTT. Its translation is CASSTGTGASEAFF.

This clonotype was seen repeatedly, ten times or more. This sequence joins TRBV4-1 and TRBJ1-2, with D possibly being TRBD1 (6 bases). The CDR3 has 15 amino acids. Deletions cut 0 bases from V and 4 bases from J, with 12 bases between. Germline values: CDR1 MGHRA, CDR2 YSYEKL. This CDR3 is CASSQEITGFYGYTF. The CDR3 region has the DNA TGCGCCAGCAGCCAAGAGATAACAGGGTTCTATGGCTACACCTTC.

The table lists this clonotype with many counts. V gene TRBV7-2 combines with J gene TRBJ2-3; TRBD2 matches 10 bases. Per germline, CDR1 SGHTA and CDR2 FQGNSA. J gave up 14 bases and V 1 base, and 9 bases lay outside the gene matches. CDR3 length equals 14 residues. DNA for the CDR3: TGTGCCAGCAGCTTAGAGGAGCGGGGGGGCCCTCGGTATTTT. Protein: CASSLEERGGPRYF.

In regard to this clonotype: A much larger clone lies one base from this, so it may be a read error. The CDR3 loop reads CAGTLVEGRNGYTF. CDR3 bases: TGTGCCGGCACCCTGGTGGAGGGGAGGAATGGCTACACCTTC. This chain joins TRBV5-6 and TRBJ1-2; D possibly corresponds to TRBD1 (5 bases). V was pared by 10 bases and J by 6 bases, with 22 bases between. This CDR3 region has 14 residues. From germline, CDR1 is SGHDT and CDR2 YYEEEE.

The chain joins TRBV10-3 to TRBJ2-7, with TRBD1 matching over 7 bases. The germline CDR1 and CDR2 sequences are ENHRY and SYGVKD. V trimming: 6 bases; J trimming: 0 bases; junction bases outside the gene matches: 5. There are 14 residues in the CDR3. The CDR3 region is CAIRDRPLSYEQYF. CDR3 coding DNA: TGTGCCATCAGGGACAGGCCACTCTCCTACGAGCAGTACTTC.

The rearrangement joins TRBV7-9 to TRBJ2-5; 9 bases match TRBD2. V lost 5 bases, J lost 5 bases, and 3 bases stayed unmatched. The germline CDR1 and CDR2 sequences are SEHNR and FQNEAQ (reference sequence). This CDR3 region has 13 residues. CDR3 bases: TGTGCCAGCAGCAACGCGGGGGGGGAGACCCAGTACTTC. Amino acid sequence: CASSNAGGETQYF.

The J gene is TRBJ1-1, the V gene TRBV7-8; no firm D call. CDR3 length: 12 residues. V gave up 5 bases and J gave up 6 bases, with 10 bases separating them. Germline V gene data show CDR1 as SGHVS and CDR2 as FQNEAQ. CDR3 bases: TGTGCCAGCAGCCCTCAGGCGGCTGAAGCTTTCTTT. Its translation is CASSPQAAEAFF.

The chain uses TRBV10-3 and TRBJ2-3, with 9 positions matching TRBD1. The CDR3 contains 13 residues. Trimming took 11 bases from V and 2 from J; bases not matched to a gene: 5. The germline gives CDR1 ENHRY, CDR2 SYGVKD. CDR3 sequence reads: CAARTGVTDTQYF. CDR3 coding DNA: TGTGCCGCCAGGACAGGGGTCACAGATACGCAGTATTTT.

In DNA, the CDR3 is TGTGCCAGCTCACCGGGATCCGGTCCCTTGGGCAATCAGCCCCAGCATTTT. Its translation: CASSPGSGPLGNQPQHF. The chain recombines TRBV18 with TRBJ1-5; D is undetermined. This CDR3 comprises 17 residues. The germline gives CDR1 KGHSH, CDR2 LQKENI. Between the trimmed V and J ends, which lost 3 bases and 2 bases, there was a span of 17 bases.

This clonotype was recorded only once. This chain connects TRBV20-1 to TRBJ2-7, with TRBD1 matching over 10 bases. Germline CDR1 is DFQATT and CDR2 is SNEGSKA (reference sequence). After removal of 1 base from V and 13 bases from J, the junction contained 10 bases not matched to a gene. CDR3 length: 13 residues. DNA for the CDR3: TGCAGTGCTAGAGTACCCCAGGACAGGGGGTTATACTTC. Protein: CSARVPQDRGLYF.

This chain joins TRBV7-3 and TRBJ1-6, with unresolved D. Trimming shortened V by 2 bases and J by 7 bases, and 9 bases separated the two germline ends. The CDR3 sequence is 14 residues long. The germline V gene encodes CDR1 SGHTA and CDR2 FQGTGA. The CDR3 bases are TGTGCCAGCAGCTTAGCTGGCGTCAATTCACCCCTCCACTTT. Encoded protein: CASSLAGVNSPLHF.

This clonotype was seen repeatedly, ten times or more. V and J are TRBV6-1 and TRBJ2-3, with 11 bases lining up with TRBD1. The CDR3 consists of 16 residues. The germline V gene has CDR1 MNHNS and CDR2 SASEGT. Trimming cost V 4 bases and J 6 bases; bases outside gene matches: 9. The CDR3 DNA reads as TGTGCCAGCAGTGGGAGAGGACAGGGGGCTTCTGATACGCAGTATTTT. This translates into CASSGRGQGASDTQYF.

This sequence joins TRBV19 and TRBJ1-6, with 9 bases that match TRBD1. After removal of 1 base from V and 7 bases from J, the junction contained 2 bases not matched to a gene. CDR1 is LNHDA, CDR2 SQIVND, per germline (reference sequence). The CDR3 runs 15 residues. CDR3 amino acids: CASSIAGTGNSPLHF. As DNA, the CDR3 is TGTGCCAGTAGTATAGCCGGGACAGGGAATTCACCCCTCCACTTT.

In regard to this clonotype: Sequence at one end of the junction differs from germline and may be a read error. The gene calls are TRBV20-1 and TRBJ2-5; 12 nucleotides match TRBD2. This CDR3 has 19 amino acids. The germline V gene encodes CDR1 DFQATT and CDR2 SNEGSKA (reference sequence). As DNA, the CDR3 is TGCAGTGCTCGACAACGGACTAGCGGGGAGTGGGAGTCGTTAGAGACCCAGCACTTC. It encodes CSARQRTSGEWESLETQHF.

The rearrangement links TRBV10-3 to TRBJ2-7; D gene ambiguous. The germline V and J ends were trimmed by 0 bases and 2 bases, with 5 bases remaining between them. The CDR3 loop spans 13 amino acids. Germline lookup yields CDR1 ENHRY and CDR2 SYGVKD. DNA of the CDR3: TGTGCCATCAGTGAGTCGGGTCCCTACGAGCAGTACTTC. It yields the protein CAISESGPYEQYF.